This T cell receptor beta chain derives from a study of blood T cell repertoires in COVID-19. Study at large: Collection of acute and convalescent COVID-19 samples took place in the United States, Italy and Spain. T cells, B-cell-depleted T cells, or PBMCs provided the cDNA or gDNA that served as material.

Authors' processing steps: Reference gene primers were amplified, and this amplification served to estimate nucleated cell counts. Only in-frame clones appear in the TCRdb table, and some are missing; sequencing was by immunoSEQ multiplex PCR. The V and J calls and clone size were taken over from that table, and D and trimming were inferred from the DNA. The table lists approximately 310,000 clones, 80% to 90% of them singletons. The sample comprised peripheral blood. This sequence was found in a woman aged 45-65 years who had recovered from COVID-19.

CDR3 loop: CASSRTATGIQPQHF. The CDR3 nucleotides are TGTGCCAGCAGCCGTACAGCGACAGGGATCCAGCCCCAGCATTTT. This chain connects TRBV6-2 or TRBV6-3 to TRBJ1-5, with 7 bases that match TRBD1. The length of the CDR3 is 15 residues. Losses at the gene ends were 6 bases for V and 7 bases for J; bases not matched to a gene: 12. CDR1 and CDR2 (germline): MNHEY, SVGEGT.